This TCR beta chain is from a study of beta chain features in type 1 diabetes. Regarding the study as a whole: Sequencing of cDNA might inflate the share of cells that strongly express TCR. Researchers reported that naive, central memory and Treg TCRB repertoires appeared more similar in patients than in healthy donors. All four CD4+ subsets of Type 1 diabetes patients contained TCRB CDR3s that were moderately but significantly shorter.

As to this clone: The antigen remains unidentified.

Isolated RNA was reverse transcribed in full, so expressed TCRB transcripts were sequenced. The table came from immunoSEQ multiplex PCR; TCRdb's copy has only in-frame clones and leaves some out. The data hold fewer than 400,000 clones, with around 9% observed a single time. This CDR3 is 14 amino acids long. Trimming removed 2 bases at V and 2 bases at J, with 8 bases between. Per germline, CDR1 SGHDN and CDR2 FVKESK. The receptor was derived from a man aged 25 to 45 with type 1 diabetes. The sequenced sample was central memory CD4+ T cells from blood. The chain employs TRBV14 and TRBJ2-3, with unresolved D. The chain's CDR3 is CASSQRHLTDTQYF. The CDR3 region has the DNA TGTGCCAGCAGCCAAAGACACCTCACAGATACGCAGTATTTT.